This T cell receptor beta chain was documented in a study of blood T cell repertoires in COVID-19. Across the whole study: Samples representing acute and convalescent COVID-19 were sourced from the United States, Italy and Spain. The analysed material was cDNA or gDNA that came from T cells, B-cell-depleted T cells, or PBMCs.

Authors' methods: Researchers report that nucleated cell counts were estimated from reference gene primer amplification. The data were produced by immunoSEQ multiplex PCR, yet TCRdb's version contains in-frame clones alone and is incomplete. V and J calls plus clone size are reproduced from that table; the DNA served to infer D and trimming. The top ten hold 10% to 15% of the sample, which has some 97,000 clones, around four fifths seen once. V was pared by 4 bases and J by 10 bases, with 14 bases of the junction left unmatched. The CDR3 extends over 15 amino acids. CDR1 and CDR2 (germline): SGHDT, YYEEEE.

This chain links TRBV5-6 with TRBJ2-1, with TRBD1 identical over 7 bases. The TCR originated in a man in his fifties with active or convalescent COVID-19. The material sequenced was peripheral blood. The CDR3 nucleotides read TGTGCCAGCAGCCCTGGGGGACAGAGCTGGTCGGAGCAGTTCTTC. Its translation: CASSPGGQSWSEQFF.